One T cell receptor beta chain is described in this entry. These data come from a study of blood T cell repertoires in COVID-19. Whole-study context: From the United States, Italy and Spain came samples of acute and convalescent COVID-19. The cDNA or gDNA used as material had been derived from T cells, B-cell-depleted T cells, or PBMCs.

CDR3 size: 10 residues. Deletions cut 6 bases from V and 16 bases from J, with 10 bases between. Germline V gives CDR1 SNHLY, CDR2 FYNNEI. Original processing methods: Cell counts per sample came from amplifying reference gene primers. The assay was immunoSEQ multiplex PCR, and TCRdb's table has in-frame clones only and misses some. From that table come the V and J calls and clone size; the DNA was used to work out D and trimming. The data hold about 190,000 clones, with around nine tenths observed a single time. The chain couples TRBV2 to TRBJ1-6; D gene uncertain. The sample was peripheral blood. This TCR came from a man in his fifties or sixties with acute or convalescent COVID-19. CDR3 region: CASSARDLHF. The CDR3 DNA reads as TGTGCCAGCAGCGCCCGGGATCTCCACTTT.